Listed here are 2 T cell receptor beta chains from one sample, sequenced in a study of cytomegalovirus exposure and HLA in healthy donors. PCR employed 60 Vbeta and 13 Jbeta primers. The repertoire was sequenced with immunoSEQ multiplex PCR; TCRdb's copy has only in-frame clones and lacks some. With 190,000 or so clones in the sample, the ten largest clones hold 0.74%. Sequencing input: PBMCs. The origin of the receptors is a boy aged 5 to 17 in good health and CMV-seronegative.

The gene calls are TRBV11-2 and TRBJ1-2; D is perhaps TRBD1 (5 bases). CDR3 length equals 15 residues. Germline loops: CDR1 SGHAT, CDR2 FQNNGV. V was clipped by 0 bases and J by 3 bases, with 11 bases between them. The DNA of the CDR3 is TGTGCCAGCAGCTTAGATCCAGGGAATTACTATGGCTACACCTTC. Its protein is CASSLDPGNYYGYTF.

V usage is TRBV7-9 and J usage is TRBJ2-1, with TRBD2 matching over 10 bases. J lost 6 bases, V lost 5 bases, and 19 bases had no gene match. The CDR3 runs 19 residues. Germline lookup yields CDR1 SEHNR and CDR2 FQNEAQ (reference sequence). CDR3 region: CASSARASGGLTLSNEQFF. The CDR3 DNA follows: TGTGCCAGCAGCGCCCGGGCTAGCGGGGGCCTAACCCTTTCCAATGAGCAGTTCTTC.